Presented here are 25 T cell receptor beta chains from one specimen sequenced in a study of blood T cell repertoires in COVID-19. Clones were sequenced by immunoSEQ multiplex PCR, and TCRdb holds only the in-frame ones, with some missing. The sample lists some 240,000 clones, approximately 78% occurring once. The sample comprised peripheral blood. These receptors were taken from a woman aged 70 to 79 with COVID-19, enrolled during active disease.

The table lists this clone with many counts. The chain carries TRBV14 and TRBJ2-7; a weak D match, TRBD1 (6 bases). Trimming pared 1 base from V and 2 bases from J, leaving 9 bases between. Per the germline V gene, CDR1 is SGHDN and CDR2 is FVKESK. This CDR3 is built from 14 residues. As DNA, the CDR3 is TGTGCCAGCAGCCAAGCAACAGGGACCTACGAGCAGTACTTC. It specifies CASSQATGTYEQYF.

The CDR3 region has the DNA TGTGCCAGCAGGCGCCCGACAGGGGGTCGGGGTGAAGCTTTCTTT. Its translation: CASRRPTGGRGEAFF. The genes are TRBV28 and TRBJ1-1, with 9 positions matching TRBD1. V shed 6 bases and J 7 bases; nucleotides not matched to a gene: 12. The V gene's germline CDR1 is MDHEN and CDR2 SYDVKM. The CDR3 spans 15 residues.

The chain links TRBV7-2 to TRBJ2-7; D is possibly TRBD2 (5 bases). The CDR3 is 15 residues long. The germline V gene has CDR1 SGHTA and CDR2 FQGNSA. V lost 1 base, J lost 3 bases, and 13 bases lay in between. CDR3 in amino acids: CASSLDSPGGYEQYF. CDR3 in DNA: TGTGCCAGCAGCTTAGACAGCCCTGGAGGCTACGAGCAGTACTTC.

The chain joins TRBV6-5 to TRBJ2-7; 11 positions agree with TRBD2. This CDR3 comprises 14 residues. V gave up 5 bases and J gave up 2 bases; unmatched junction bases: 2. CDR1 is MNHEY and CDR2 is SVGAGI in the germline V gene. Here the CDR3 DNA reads TGTGCCAGCAGTCAGACTAGCGGGGCCTACGAGCAGTACTTC. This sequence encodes CASSQTSGAYEQYF.

The CDR3 spells CASIYQGANTGELFF. DNA for the CDR3: TGTGCCAGCATCTATCAGGGGGCTAACACCGGGGAGCTGTTTTTT. The gene calls are TRBV7-9 and TRBJ2-2, with 8 nucleotides matching TRBD1. The CDR3 runs to 15 residues. V trimming: 7 bases; J trimming: 2 bases; junction bases outside the gene matches: 6. CDR1 is SEHNR and CDR2 is FQNEAQ in the germline V gene (reference sequence).

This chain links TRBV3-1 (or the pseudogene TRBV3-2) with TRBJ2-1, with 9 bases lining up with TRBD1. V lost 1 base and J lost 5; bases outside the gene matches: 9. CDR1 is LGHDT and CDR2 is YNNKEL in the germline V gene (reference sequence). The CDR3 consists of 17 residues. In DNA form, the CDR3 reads TGTGCCAGCAGCCAAGCCGGGACAGGGTTATTTAACAATGAGCAGTTCTTC. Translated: CASSQAGTGLFNNEQFF.

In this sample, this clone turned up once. The CDR3 DNA reads TGTGCCAGTAGTGCGGGGTTGTTTACCTACAGACAAGAGACCCAGTACTTC. Translating gives CASSAGLFTYRQETQYF. The V and J genes are TRBV19 and TRBJ2-5; perhaps TRBD2 as D (6 bases). Trimming stripped 5 bases from V and 2 bases from J, with 21 bases between. Germline V gene lookup returns CDR1 LNHDA and CDR2 SQIVND (reference sequence). The CDR3 has 17 amino acids. Variable domain in full (rest from reference TRBV19 and TRBJ2-5): DGGITQSPKYLFRKEGQNVTLSCEQNLNHDAMYWYRQDPGQGLRLIYYSQIVNDFQKGDIAEGYSVSREKKESFPLTVTSAQKNPTAFYLCASSAGLFTYRQETQYFGPGTRLLVL.

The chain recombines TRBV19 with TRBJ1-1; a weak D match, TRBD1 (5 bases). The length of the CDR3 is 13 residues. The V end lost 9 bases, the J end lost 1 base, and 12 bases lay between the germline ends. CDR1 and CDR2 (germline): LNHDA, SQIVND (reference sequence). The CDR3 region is CASSRQKNTEAFF. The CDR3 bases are TGTGCCAGCTCGCGACAGAAGAACACTGAAGCTTTCTTT.

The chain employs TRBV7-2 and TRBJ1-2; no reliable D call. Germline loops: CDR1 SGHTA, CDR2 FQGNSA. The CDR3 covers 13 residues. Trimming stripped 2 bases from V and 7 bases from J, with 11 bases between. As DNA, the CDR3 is TGTGCCAGCAGCTTAACACAGTATACTGGCTACACCTTC. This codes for CASSLTQYTGYTF.

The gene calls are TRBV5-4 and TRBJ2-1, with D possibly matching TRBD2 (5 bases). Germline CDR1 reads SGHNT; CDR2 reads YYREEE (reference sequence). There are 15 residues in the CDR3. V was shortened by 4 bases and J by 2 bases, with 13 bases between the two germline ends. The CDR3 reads CASSLAPVTYNEQFF. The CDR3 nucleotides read TGTGCCAGCAGCCTAGCACCCGTTACCTACAATGAGCAGTTCTTC.

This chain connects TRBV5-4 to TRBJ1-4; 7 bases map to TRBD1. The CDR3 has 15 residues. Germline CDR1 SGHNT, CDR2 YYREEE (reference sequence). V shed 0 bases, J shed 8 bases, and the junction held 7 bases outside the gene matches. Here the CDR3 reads CASSLAKGGDEKLFF. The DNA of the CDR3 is TGTGCCAGCAGCTTGGCGAAAGGGGGCGACGAAAAACTGTTTTTT.

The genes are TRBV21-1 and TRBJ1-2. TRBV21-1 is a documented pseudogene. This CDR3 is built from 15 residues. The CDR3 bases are TGTGCCAGCAGCAACCCCCCAGCGGGGCCGGAGGGCTACACCTTC. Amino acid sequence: CASSNPPAGPEGYTF.

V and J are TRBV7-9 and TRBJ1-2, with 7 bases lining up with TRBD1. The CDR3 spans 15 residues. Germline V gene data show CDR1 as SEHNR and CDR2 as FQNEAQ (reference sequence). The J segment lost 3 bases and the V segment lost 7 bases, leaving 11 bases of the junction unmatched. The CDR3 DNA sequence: TGTGCCAGCACCTTCGCCAGGGGGGCTGACTATGGCTACACCTTC. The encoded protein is CASTFARGADYGYTF.

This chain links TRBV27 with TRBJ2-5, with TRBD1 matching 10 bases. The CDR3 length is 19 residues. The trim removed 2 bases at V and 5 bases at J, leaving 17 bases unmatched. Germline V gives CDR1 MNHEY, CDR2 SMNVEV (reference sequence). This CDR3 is CASSLRRGTGAESRETQYF. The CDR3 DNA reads TGTGCCAGCAGTTTACGGAGGGGGACAGGGGCTGAATCTAGGGAGACCCAGTACTTC.

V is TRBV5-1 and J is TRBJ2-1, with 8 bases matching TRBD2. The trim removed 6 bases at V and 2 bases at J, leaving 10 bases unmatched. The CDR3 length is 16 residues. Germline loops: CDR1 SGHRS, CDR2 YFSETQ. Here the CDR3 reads CASNPTSARTYNEQFF. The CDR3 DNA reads TGCGCCAGCAACCCGACTAGCGCGAGGACCTACAATGAGCAGTTCTTC.

The CDR3 nucleotides read TGTGCCAGCAGTACAGGCGGAACTGAAGCTTTCTTT. Amino acid sequence: CASSTGGTEAFF. The rearrangement uses TRBV6-5 and TRBJ1-1, with a weak D call TRBD1 (5 bases). Trimming removed 5 bases from V and 5 bases from J, with 9 bases in between. CDR3 length: 12 amino acids. CDR1 is MNHEY and CDR2 is SVGAGI in the germline V gene.

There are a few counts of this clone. CDR3 coding DNA: TGTGCCAGCAGCTTAGCCACCCCACGGGGCAATCAGCCCCAGCATTTT. Amino acid sequence: CASSLATPRGNQPQHF. This chain links TRBV7-8 with TRBJ1-5; no clear D gene. The V gene's germline CDR1 is SGHVS and CDR2 FQNEAQ. Trimming removed 0 bases from V and 2 bases from J, with 11 bases in between. The CDR3 is 16 amino acids.

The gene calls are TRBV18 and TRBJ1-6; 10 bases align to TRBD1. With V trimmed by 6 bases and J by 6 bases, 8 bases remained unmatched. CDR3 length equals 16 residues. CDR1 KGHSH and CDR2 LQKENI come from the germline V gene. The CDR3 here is CASSLAGTGVNSPLHF. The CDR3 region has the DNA TGTGCCAGCTCTCTCGCAGGGACAGGGGTTAATTCACCCCTCCACTTT.

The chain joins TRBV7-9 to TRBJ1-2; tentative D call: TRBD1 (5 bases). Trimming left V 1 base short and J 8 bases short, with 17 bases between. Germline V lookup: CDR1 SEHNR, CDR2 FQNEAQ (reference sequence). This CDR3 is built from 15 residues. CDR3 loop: CASSLEAGMFEGYTF. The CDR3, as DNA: TGTGCCAGCAGCTTAGAGGCAGGGATGTTTGAAGGCTACACCTTC. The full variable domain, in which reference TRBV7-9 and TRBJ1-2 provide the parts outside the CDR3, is DTGVSQNPRHKITKRGQNVTFRCDPISEHNRLYWYRQTLGQGPEFLTYFQNEAQLEKSRLLSDRFSAERPKGSFSTLEIQRTEQGDSAMYLCASSLEAGMFEGYTFGSGTRLTVV.

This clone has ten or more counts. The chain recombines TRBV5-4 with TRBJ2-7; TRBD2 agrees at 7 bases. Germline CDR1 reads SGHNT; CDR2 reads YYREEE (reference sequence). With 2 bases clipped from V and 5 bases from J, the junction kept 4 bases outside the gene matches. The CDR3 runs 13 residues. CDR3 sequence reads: CASSFWTRDEQYF. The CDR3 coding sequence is TGTGCCAGCAGCTTTTGGACTAGAGACGAGCAGTACTTC.

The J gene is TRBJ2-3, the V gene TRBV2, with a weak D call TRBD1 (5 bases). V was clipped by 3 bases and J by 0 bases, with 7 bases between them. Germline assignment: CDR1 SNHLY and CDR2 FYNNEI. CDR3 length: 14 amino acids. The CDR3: CASSETVSTDTQYF. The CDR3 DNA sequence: TGTGCCAGCAGTGAGACAGTCAGCACAGATACGCAGTATTTT.

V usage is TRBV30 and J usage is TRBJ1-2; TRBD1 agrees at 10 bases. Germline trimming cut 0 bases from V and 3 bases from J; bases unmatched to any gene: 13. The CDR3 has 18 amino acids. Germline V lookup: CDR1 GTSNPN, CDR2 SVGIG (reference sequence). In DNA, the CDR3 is TGTGCCTGGAGTGTTGGGGTCCGGGACAGGGGTTTCGACTATGGCTACACCTTC. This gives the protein CAWSVGVRDRGFDYGYTF.

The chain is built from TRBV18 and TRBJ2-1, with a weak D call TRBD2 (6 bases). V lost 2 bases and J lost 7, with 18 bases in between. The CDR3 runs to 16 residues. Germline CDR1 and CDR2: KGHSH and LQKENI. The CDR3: CASSPARGGYQNEQFF. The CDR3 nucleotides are TGTGCCAGCTCACCAGCGCGGGGCGGCTACCAAAATGAGCAGTTCTTC.

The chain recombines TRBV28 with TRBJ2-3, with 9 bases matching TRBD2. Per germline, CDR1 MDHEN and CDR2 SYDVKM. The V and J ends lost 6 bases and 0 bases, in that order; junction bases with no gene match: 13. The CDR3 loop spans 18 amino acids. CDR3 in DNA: TGTGCCAGCAGAAGTTTTCAAATAGCGGGAGCTAGCACAGATACGCAGTATTTT. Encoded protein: CASRSFQIAGASTDTQYF.

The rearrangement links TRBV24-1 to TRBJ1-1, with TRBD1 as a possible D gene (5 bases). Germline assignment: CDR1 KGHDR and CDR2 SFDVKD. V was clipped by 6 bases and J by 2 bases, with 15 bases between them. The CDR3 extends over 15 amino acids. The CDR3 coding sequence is TGTGCCACCAGTTCAATTGCCGGGGGAAACACTGAAGCTTTCTTT. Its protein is CATSSIAGGNTEAFF.